This entry is about one T cell receptor beta chain. The length of the CDR3 is 12 residues. Trimming shortened V by 2 bases and J by 8 bases, and 6 bases separated the two germline ends. As originally analysed: Amplifying reference gene primers gave estimates of nucleated cell counts. Produced via immunoSEQ multiplex PCR; TCRdb's table is partial and in-frame only. V, J and clone size were drawn from that table, and D and trimming were deduced from the DNA. The sample gives around 300,000 clones, approximately 88% of which show up once; 1.5% to 2% is in the top ten. The sample belongs to a study of blood T cell repertoires in COVID-19. Study as a whole: Spain, Italy and the United States supplied samples that represented acute and convalescent COVID-19. T cells, B-cell-depleted T cells, or PBMCs provided the cDNA or gDNA that served as material.

While infection was still active, Seattle patients were enrolled and then followed longitudinally. V gene TRBV12-3 or TRBV12-4 combines with J gene TRBJ1-4; D uncertain. The origin of this receptor is a woman aged 30 to 39 with COVID-19, enrolled during active disease. Sequenced: peripheral blood. This CDR3 is CASSLRREKLFF. CDR3 nucleotides: TGTGCCAGCAGTTTACGTCGGGAAAAACTGTTTTTT.